The 15 T cell receptor beta chains below all came from one sample that was sequenced in a study of cytomegalovirus exposure and HLA in healthy donors. It was with 60 Vbeta and 13 Jbeta primers that the PCR ran. Repertoires were generated with immunoSEQ multiplex PCR, while TCRdb's copy carries only in-frame clones and drops some. The sample lists some 170,000 clones, about 80% seen once, with 5% to 7% in the top ten. The sequencing input was PBMCs. Receptor source: a man between 35 and 55 years old in good health and CMV-seropositive.

Only a few counts were recorded for this clone. The rearrangement links TRBV28 to TRBJ2-5; tentative D call: TRBD2 (7 bases). Germline loops: CDR1 MDHEN, CDR2 SYDVKM. The CDR3 is 16 residues long. V lost 5 bases to trimming and J lost 4 bases, with 20 bases between them. The CDR3 coding sequence is TGTGCCAGCAGTCACGGGGGCGGGAGAGACGGAGAGACCCAGTACTTC. As protein: CASSHGGGRDGETQYF. The whole variable domain, filled in from reference TRBV28 and TRBJ2-5, reads DVKVTQSSRYLVKRTGEKVFLECVQDMDHENMFWYRQDPGLGLRLIYFSYDVKMKEKGDIPEGYSVSREKKERFSLILESASTNQTSMYLCASSHGGGRDGETQYFGPGTRLLVL.

The chain carries TRBV5-8 and TRBJ1-2; TRBD1 aligns across 7 bases. This CDR3 has 14 amino acids. V lost 5 bases to trimming and J lost 1 base; unmatched junction nucleotides: 5. Looked up from germline, CDR1 is SGHTS and CDR2 is YDEGEE. The CDR3 protein is CASSYRGGNYGYTF. In nucleotides, the CDR3 is TGTGCCAGCAGTTACAGGGGTGGTAACTATGGCTACACCTTC. The complete variable domain, with remaining parts taken from reference TRBV5-8 and TRBJ1-2, reads EAGVTQSPTHLIKTRGQQATLRCSPISGHTSVYWYQQALGLGLQFLLWYDEGEERNRGNFPPRFSGRQFPNYSSELNVNALELEDSALYLCASSYRGGNYGYTFGSGTRLTVV.

The chain recombines TRBV6-1 with TRBJ2-7; 10 bases map to TRBD1. The CDR3 is 14 amino acids. Unmatched junction bases numbered 6, after V lost 7 bases and J lost 3 bases. Per the germline V gene, CDR1 is MNHNS and CDR2 is SASEGT. In DNA form, the CDR3 reads TGTGCCAGCATAACCGGGACAGGGGACTACGAGCAGTACTTC. It is translated as CASITGTGDYEQYF.

The chain is built from TRBV5-1 and TRBJ1-2, with unresolved D. V was trimmed by 2 bases and J by 8 bases, leaving 16 bases between them. The CDR3 totals 14 residues. Germline V lookup: CDR1 SGHRS, CDR2 YFSETQ. The CDR3 DNA sequence: TGCGCCAGCAGCTTCAAATCCGGGGATCGCGGCTACACCTTC. The encoded protein is CASSFKSGDRGYTF.

The chain employs TRBV19 and TRBJ1-5; D might be TRBD1 (6 bases). This CDR3 is built from 14 residues. Germline values: CDR1 LNHDA, CDR2 SQIVND (reference sequence). V dropped 4 bases and J dropped 1 base, with 8 bases sitting between them. The CDR3 sequence is CASSTTGSNQPQHF. The CDR3 nucleotides are TGTGCCAGTAGTACTACAGGGAGCAATCAGCCCCAGCATTTT. Filled out from reference TRBV19 and TRBJ1-5, the complete variable domain reads DGGITQSPKYLFRKEGQNVTLSCEQNLNHDAMYWYRQDPGQGLRLIYYSQIVNDFQKGDIAEGYSVSREKKESFPLTVTSAQKNPTAFYLCASSTTGSNQPQHFGDGTRLSIL.

The J gene is TRBJ2-5, the V gene TRBV18, with D perhaps TRBD1 (5 bases). V gave up 2 bases and J gave up 3 bases, with 13 bases separating them. The CDR3 loop spans 15 amino acids. Looked up from germline, CDR1 is KGHSH and CDR2 is LQKENI. CDR3 DNA: TGTGCCAGCTCACCATCGCAGGGAACGGAAGAGACCCAGTACTTC. Its translation is CASSPSQGTEETQYF.

In regard to this clone: The junction departs from germline at one end; a sequencing error may be responsible. This same CDR3 is encoded by further DNA sequences in the sample. J is TRBJ2-6 and V is TRBV5-1; D is possibly TRBD1 (5 bases). The CDR3 covers 14 residues. CDR1 is SGHRS and CDR2 is YFSETQ in the germline V gene. CDR3 region: CASSLGSGANGLTF. CDR3 nucleotides: TGCGCCAGCAGCTTGGGCTCTGGGGCCAACGGCCTGACTTTC.

The chain combines TRBV19 with TRBJ1-2; D gene uncertain. This CDR3 spans 16 amino acids. Germline assignment: CDR1 LNHDA and CDR2 SQIVND (reference sequence). The V end lost 3 bases, the J end lost 4 bases, and 18 bases lay between the germline ends. This CDR3 is CASSINLGVPLYGYTF. In DNA, the CDR3 is TGTGCCAGTAGTATTAACCTCGGGGTTCCCCTCTATGGCTACACCTTC.

The J gene is TRBJ2-7, the V gene TRBV29-1, with TRBD1 matching over 9 bases. The V segment lost 7 bases and the J segment 5 bases; nucleotides outside the gene matches: 9. From germline, CDR1 is SQVTM and CDR2 ANQGSEA. The CDR3 has 13 residues. CDR3: CSGRDREWDEQYF. The CDR3 nucleotides read TGCAGCGGACGGGACAGGGAGTGGGACGAGCAGTACTTC.

This chain's CDR3 is CSVRTEGNSPLHF. The CDR3 DNA reads as TGCAGCGTTAGGACAGAGGGTAATTCACCCCTCCACTTT. The V and J genes are TRBV29-1 and TRBJ1-6; weak D call: TRBD1 (6 bases). CDR1 is SQVTM, CDR2 ANQGSEA, per germline. This CDR3 region has 13 residues. V lost 5 bases and J lost 6, with 11 bases in between.

Of note for this clone: A junction end diverges from the germline sequence, so it may reflect a read error. V is TRBV5-1 and J is TRBJ2-6; maybe TRBD2 (6 bases). From germline, CDR1 is SGHRS and CDR2 YFSETQ. The CDR3 sequence is 16 residues long. The chain's CDR3 is CASSGGRDSGANGLTF. The CDR3 nucleotides are TGCGCCAGCAGCGGGGGACGGGACTCTGGGGCCAACGGCCTGACTTTC.

The chain links TRBV19 to TRBJ1-3; maybe TRBD1 (5 bases). Trimming removed 7 bases from V and 4 bases from J, with 14 bases in between. Germline loops: CDR1 LNHDA, CDR2 SQIVND (reference sequence). The CDR3 loop spans 14 amino acids. The chain's CDR3 is CASMGGSPGNTIYF. As DNA, the CDR3 is TGTGCCAGTATGGGGGGGAGCCCGGGAAACACCATATATTTT.

This clone has more than one count but fewer than ten. The V and J genes are TRBV5-6 and TRBJ1-5, with D perhaps TRBD1 (6 bases). CDR3 length equals 14 residues. Germline CDR1 SGHDT, CDR2 YYEEEE. Trimming removed 1 base at V and 5 bases at J, with 10 bases between. This CDR3 is CASSLYRAHQPQHF. DNA of the CDR3: TGTGCCAGCAGCTTGTACAGGGCCCATCAGCCCCAGCATTTT.

V is TRBV4-1 and J is TRBJ1-2; D perhaps matches TRBD1 (6 bases). V shed 0 bases and J shed 1 base, with 12 bases lying between them. The CDR3 sequence is 16 residues long. The germline V gene has CDR1 MGHRA and CDR2 YSYEKL. CDR3 loop: CASSQDSTGRNYGYTF. The CDR3 DNA reads TGCGCCAGCAGCCAAGACTCGACAGGACGTAACTATGGCTACACCTTC.

The gene calls are TRBV2 and TRBJ1-2; TRBD1 aligns across 9 bases. The CDR3 totals 12 residues. The germline gives CDR1 SNHLY, CDR2 FYNNEI. The CDR3 bases are TGTGTAACCGGGACAGGGAACTATGGCTACACCTTC. Its translation is CVTGTGNYGYTF.